These T cell receptor beta chains were read from a single sample in a study of blood T cell repertoires in COVID-19. The table came from immunoSEQ multiplex PCR; TCRdb's copy has only in-frame clones and leaves some out. The repertoire holds about 220,000 clones, with around 82% as singletons. The sample taken for sequencing was peripheral blood. These receptors all stem from a human donor in a cohort sampled during active COVID-19. CDR3s include the opening cysteine and the closing phenylalanine or tryptophan. A D gene is named only where the DNA matches it firmly. A clone size is listed for some rows: how often the clone was seen (once, few, many), or a class if it is expanded.

D,J,size,V,CDR3,DNA
-,TRBJ1-2,once,TRBV6-5,CASTLSYGYTF,TGTGCCAGCACTCTAAGCTATGGCTACACCTTC
TRBD2,TRBJ2-3,-,TRBV4-1,CASSQEPQRGAASTDTQYF,TGCGCCAGCAGCCAAGAGCCTCAGCGGGGAGCCGCTAGCACAGATACGCAGTATTTT
TRBD1,TRBJ1-4,once,TRBV7-2,CASSLLTGGSEKLFF,TGTGCCAGCAGCTTACTCACAGGGGGGAGTGAAAAACTGTTTTTT
TRBD2,TRBJ2-2,-,TRBV5-1,CASSLAGLAGPGELFF,TGCGCCAGCAGTCTGGCAGGGCTAGCGGGCCCCGGGGAGCTGTTTTTT
TRBD1,TRBJ2-7,-,TRBV7-2,CASSSTGQGFNEQYF,TGTGCCAGCAGCTCGACGGGACAGGGGTTTAACGAGCAGTACTTC
TRBD1,TRBJ2-7,-,TRBV28,CASSRANRGLSYEQYF,TGTGCCAGCAGCCGAGCCAACAGGGGGCTTTCCTACGAGCAGTACTTC
-,TRBJ1-1,once,TRBV27,CASSSSLSRGPSTEAFF,TGTGCCAGCAGTTCCTCACTCTCCAGGGGACCAAGCACTGAAGCTTTCTTT
-,TRBJ1-1,-,TRBV7-2,CASSIFGLNTEAFF,TGTGCCAGCAGCATCTTCGGTCTGAACACTGAAGCTTTCTTT
-,TRBJ1-2,-,TRBV4-2,CASSLQTETNYGYTF,TGTGCCAGCAGCCTTCAGACAGAAACTAACTATGGCTACACCTTC
TRBD2,TRBJ2-1,-,TRBV9,CASSVGTSSPEQFF,TGTGCCAGCAGCGTAGGGACTAGCTCCCCTGAGCAGTTCTTC
-,TRBJ1-1,-,TRBV5-5,CASSWADSSITEAFF,TGTGCCAGCAGCTGGGCCGACAGCTCGATCACTGAAGCTTTCTTT
-,TRBJ2-2,-,TRBV3-1/TRBV3-2,CASSPLAGSSTGELFF,TGTGCCAGCAGCCCCTTGGCGGGATCAAGCACCGGGGAGCTGTTTTTT
TRBD1,TRBJ2-2,-,TRBV27,CASSTGTGSANTGELFF,TGTGCCAGCAGTACCGGGACAGGCAGCGCGAACACCGGGGAGCTGTTTTTT
TRBD2,TRBJ2-1,-,TRBV6-2/TRBV6-3,CASSLWTSGGDEQFF,TGTGCCAGCAGCCTCTGGACTAGCGGTGGGGATGAGCAGTTCTTC
-,TRBJ1-1,few,TRBV10-3,CAISDRAGGTEAFF,TGTGCCATCAGTGACCGAGCGGGGGGCACTGAAGCTTTCTTT
TRBD2,TRBJ2-7,-,TRBV4-1,CASSQEAPSGRYEQYF,TGCGCCAGCAGCCAAGAGGCGCCTAGCGGGAGGTACGAGCAGTACTTC
-,TRBJ2-4,-,TRBV2,CASSSGGGNIQYF,TGTGCCAGTTCATCTGGGGGCGGAAACATTCAGTACTTC
TRBD1,TRBJ1-6,-,TRBV12-5,CASGSPLGQENTPSSYNSPLHF,TGTGCTAGTGGTTCCCCCCTCGGACAGGAAAACACCCCCTCCTCCTATAATTCACCCCTCCACTTT
-,TRBJ2-3,-,TRBV7-2,CASSFWGGVASDTQYF,TGTGCCAGCAGCTTTTGGGGTGGGGTAGCGTCCGATACGCAGTATTTT
-,TRBJ1-2,-,TRBV28,CASLTPQGFYYGYTF,TGTGCCAGCCTAACCCCGCAGGGTTTTTACTATGGCTACACCTTC
TRBD1,TRBJ1-3,-,TRBV5-6,CASSFPTGAGNTIYF,TGTGCCAGCAGCTTTCCGACAGGGGCTGGAAACACCATATATTTT
-,TRBJ2-1,-,TRBV2,CASRVRPLTNEQFF,TGTGCCAGCAGGGTGAGGCCTCTTACAAATGAGCAGTTCTTC
-,TRBJ2-3,-,TRBV5-1,CASSLGRGTQYF,TGCGCCAGCAGCTTGGGGAGGGGTACGCAGTATTTT
TRBD2,TRBJ2-3,-,TRBV2,CASVKVGTSGSSTDTQYF,TGTGCCAGCGTTAAGGTCGGGACTAGCGGGAGTTCCACAGATACGCAGTATTTT
-,TRBJ1-3,-,TRBV7-9,CASSRDRNYGSGNTIYF,TGTGCCAGCAGCCGAGACCGCAACTATGGATCTGGAAACACCATATATTTT
TRBD2,TRBJ2-7,-,TRBV29-1,CSVGTSGGYEQYF,TGCAGCGTGGGGACTAGCGGGGGCTACGAGCAGTACTTC
TRBD1,TRBJ1-1,once,TRBV12-3/TRBV12-4,CASSLWDRGAFF,TGTGCCAGCAGTTTATGGGACAGGGGAGCTTTCTTT
-,TRBJ2-7,-,TRBV27,CASSLLGGVEQYF,TGTGCCAGCAGTTTATTGGGCGGGGTTGAGCAGTACTTC
TRBD1,TRBJ1-1,once,TRBV18,CASSPSGQGVAEAFF,TGTGCCAGCTCACCATCCGGACAGGGCGTCGCTGAAGCTTTCTTT
TRBD1,TRBJ2-7,-,TRBV7-9,CASSFGTGGAYEQYF,TGTGCCAGCAGCTTCGGGACAGGGGGTGCCTACGAGCAGTACTTC
TRBD2,TRBJ2-3,-,TRBV5-1,CASSSGGAKADTQYF,TGCGCCAGCAGCTCCGGGGGGGCCAAAGCGGATACGCAGTATTTT
TRBD1,TRBJ1-6,-,TRBV18,CASSPGQGNSPLHF,TGTGCCAGCTCGCCGGGACAGGGAAATTCACCCCTCCACTTT
-,TRBJ2-5,-,TRBV5-1,CASSLEEGAKTQYF,TGCGCCAGCAGCTTGGAGGAGGGCGCAAAAACCCAGTACTTC
-,TRBJ2-7,-,TRBV11-2,CASSFNGGASYEQYF,TGTGCCAGCAGCTTTAATGGGGGGGCCTCCTACGAGCAGTACTTC
-,TRBJ2-1,-,TRBV7-9,CASSLGGEQFF,TGTGCCAGCAGCTTAGGAGGTGAGCAGTTCTTC
TRBD2,TRBJ2-7,-,TRBV2,CASRWTSFASEQYF,TGTGCCAGCAGGTGGACTAGTTTCGCATCCGAGCAGTACTTC
TRBD1,TRBJ2-2,-,TRBV5-6,CASSLYGQGTGELFF,TGTGCCAGCAGCTTGTACGGACAGGGGACCGGGGAGCTGTTTTTT
TRBD2,TRBJ2-2,-,TRBV7-3,CASSPKGLAGVSNTGELFF,TGTGCCAGCAGCCCAAAGGGACTAGCGGGGGTTTCGAACACCGGGGAGCTGTTTTTT
TRBD2,TRBJ2-7,-,TRBV5-8,CASSPSGRSSYEQYF,TGTGCCAGCAGCCCCAGCGGGAGAAGCTCCTACGAGCAGTACTTC
-,TRBJ1-6,-,TRBV7-2,CASSLEYHRDSPLHF,TGTGCCAGCAGCTTAGAGTATCACAGGGACTCACCCCTCCACTTT
-,TRBJ1-4,-,TRBV6-5,CASSYSGRGNEKLFF,TGTGCCAGCAGTTACTCTGGGCGGGGTAATGAAAAACTGTTTTTT
TRBD1,TRBJ2-1,-,TRBV5-6,CASSLKGTGINEQFF,TGTGCCAGCAGCTTGAAAGGGACAGGCATCAATGAGCAGTTCTTC